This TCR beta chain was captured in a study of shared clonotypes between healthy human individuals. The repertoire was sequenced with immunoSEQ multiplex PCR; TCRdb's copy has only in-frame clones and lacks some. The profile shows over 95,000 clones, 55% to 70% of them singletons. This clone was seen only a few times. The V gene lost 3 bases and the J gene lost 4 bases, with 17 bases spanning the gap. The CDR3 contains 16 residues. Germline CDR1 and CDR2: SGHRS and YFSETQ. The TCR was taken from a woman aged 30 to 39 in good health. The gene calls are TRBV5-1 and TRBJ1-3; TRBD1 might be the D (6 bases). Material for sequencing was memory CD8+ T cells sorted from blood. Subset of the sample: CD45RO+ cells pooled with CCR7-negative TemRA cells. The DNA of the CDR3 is TGCGCCAGCAGCTGGGACCTTGGGACACAGGGAAACACCATATATTTT. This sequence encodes CASSWDLGTQGNTIYF.